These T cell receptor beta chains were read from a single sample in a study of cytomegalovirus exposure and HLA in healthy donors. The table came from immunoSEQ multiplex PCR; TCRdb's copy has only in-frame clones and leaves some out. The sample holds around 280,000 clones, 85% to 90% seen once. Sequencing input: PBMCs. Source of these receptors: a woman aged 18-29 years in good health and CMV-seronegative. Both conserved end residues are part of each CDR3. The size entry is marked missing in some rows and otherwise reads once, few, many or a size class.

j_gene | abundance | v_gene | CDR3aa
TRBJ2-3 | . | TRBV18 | CASSPTGLAVTDTQYF
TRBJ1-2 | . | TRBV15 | CATSILGGEDGYTF
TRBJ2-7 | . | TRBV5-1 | CASSDTGGYYEQYF
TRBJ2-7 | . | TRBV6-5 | CASSYRDRTYEQYF
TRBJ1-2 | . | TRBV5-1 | CASSLYGGFGYGYTF
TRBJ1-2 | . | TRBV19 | CASSTWTGDLYGYTF
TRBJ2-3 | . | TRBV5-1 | CASSLEAGGLTDTQYF
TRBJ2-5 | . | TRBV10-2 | CASSDLGAWETQYF
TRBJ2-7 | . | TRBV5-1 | CASSPGGTSDYEQYF
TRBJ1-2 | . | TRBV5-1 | CASRDSLGDSTNYGYTF
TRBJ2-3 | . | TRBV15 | CATSRALRQGGTDTQYF
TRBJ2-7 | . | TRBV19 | CASSIGTGISYEQYF
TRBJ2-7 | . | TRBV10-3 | CAIGDPISEGPGGVEQYF
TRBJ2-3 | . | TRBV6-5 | CASNRGQGDTQYF
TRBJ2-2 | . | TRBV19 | CATHSGQVVAGELFF
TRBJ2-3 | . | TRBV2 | CASTGLAGDTDTQYF
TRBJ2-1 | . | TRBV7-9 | CASSTLAGVLNEQFF
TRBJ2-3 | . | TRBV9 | CASSGGTSEATDTQYF
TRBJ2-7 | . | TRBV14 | CASSLLTGASYEQYF
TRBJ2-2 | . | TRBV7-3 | CASSSGTVPGELFF
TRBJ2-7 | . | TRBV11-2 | CASSLAQSYGLYEQYF
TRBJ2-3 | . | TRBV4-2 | CASSITSGGATASYTDTQYF
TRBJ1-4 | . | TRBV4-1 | CASSPVRDNSATNEKLFF
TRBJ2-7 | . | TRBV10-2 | CASSPQGGFDEQYF
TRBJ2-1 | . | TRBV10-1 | CASSRGGHNEQFF
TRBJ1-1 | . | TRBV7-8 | CASSLRGENTEAFF
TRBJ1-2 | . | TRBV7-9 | CASSSETGLDGYTF
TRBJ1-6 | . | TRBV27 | CASSSGGIILPLHF
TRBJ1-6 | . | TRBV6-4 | CASSEEVGSPLHF
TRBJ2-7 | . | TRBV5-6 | CASSLEPGQAYEQYF
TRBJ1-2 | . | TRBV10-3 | CAITDRAFYGYTF
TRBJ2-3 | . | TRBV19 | CASTQGVNTDTQYF
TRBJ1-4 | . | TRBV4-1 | CASSQSTRATNEKLFF
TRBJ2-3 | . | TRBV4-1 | CASSQRAGGAQDTQYF
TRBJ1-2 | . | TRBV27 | CASSFGGRGYTF
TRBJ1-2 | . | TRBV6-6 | CASNGGGDYGYTF
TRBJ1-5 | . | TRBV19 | CASRTGTQPQHF
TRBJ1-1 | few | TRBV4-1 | CASSQARGQGFEAFF
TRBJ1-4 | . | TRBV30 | CAWKQERTNEKLFF
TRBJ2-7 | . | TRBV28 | CASGGQLSYEQYF
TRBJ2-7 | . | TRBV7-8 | CASSSIGTGAYEQYF
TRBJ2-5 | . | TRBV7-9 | CASSLTTSGGPGEETQYF
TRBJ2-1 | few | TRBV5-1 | CASSLFAGGREQFF
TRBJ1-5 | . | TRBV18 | CASSPRELNQPQHF
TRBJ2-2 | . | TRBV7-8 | CASSLRRLAGGPQTGELFF
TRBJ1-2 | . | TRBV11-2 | CASSFIMAGPPNYGYTF
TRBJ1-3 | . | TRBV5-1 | CASSSSGGAGNTIYF
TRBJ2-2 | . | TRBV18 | CASSRTLAGGRNTGELFF
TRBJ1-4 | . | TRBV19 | CASSISTGGRKLFF
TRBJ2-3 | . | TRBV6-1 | CASSGWGQAYTQYF
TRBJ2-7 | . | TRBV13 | CASSRDRGYEQYF
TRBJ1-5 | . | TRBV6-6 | CASRGQGRWQPQHF
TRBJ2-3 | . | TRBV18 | CASSPLAGEGDTQYF
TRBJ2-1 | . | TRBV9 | CASSVAQQRGANNEQFF
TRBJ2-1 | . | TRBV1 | CTSSQEGPAGPPPSSYNEQFF
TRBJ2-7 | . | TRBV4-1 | CASRPGTGGTYEQYF
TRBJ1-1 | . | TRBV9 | CASSRVGENTEAFF
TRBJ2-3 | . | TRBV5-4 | CASSTGLAGKDTQYF
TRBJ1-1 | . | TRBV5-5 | CASSLQGRNTEAFF
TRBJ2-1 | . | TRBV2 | CASSRMLAGGSEQFF